The 16 T cell receptor beta chains below all came from one sample that was sequenced in a study of blood T cell repertoires in COVID-19. TCRdb keeps only in-frame clones here, not all; method: immunoSEQ multiplex PCR. Of hundreds of thousands of clones listed, about 90% are singletons. Sequenced: PBMCs or T cells enriched from blood (not recorded which). The receptors derive from a woman under 40 who had recovered from COVID-19.

The chain employs TRBV19 and TRBJ1-4; the D gene is possibly TRBD1 (5 bases). The ends were cut back, 3 bases at V and 3 bases at J, with 8 bases in the middle. The V gene's germline CDR1 is LNHDA and CDR2 SQIVND (reference sequence). The CDR3 spans 14 residues. The CDR3: CASSIGGSNEKLFF. CDR3 nucleotide sequence: TGTGCCAGTAGTATTGGGGGGTCTAATGAAAAACTGTTTTTT.

The V call is TRBV4-3, the J call TRBJ1-4; the match to TRBD1 covers 7 bases. The CDR3 totals 15 residues. Germline V gives CDR1 LGHNA, CDR2 YSLEER. V dropped 3 bases and J dropped 7; count of bases not matched to a gene: 8. The CDR3 loop is CASSHRQGRTEKLFF. CDR3 sequence (DNA): TGCGCCAGCAGCCATCGACAGGGTAGGACTGAAAAACTGTTTTTT.

V is TRBV15 and J is TRBJ2-7; 9 bases agree with TRBD2. V dropped 0 bases and J dropped 4; count of bases not matched to a gene: 7. This CDR3 region has 16 residues. The germline CDR1 and CDR2 sequences are LNHNV and YYDKDF (reference sequence). Written as DNA, the CDR3 is TGTGCCACCAGCAGAGATCTGCAAGCGGGGGGTTACGAGCAGTACTTC. Amino acid sequence: CATSRDLQAGGYEQYF.

The chain links TRBV6-5 to TRBJ2-7; 8 nucleotides line up with TRBD1. The CDR3 is made up of 15 amino acids. V shed 6 bases and J 2 bases; nucleotides not matched to a gene: 9. Germline values: CDR1 MNHEY, CDR2 SVGAGI. The CDR3 nucleotides are TGTGCCAGCAGGATCGACAGGGGAGGTCCCTACGAGCAGTACTTC. Its translation: CASRIDRGGPYEQYF.

V gene TRBV4-3 combines with J gene TRBJ2-7; D is possibly TRBD1 (6 bases). This CDR3 contains 15 residues. Germline V gives CDR1 LGHNA, CDR2 YSLEER. Trimming pared 4 bases from V and 3 bases from J, leaving 16 bases between. The CDR3 DNA reads as TGCGCCAGCAGCCCAAGCCTGACAGGAAGCTACGAGCAGTACTTC. This sequence encodes CASSPSLTGSYEQYF.

The genes are TRBV7-9 and TRBJ2-3; D call uncertain. CDR3 length equals 14 residues. Germline CDR1 SEHNR, CDR2 FQNEAQ (reference sequence). V lost 1 base, J lost 4 bases, and 9 bases lay in between. CDR3 nucleotide sequence: TGTGCCAGCAGCTTAGACGTAACTTCAGATACGCAGTATTTT. Translating it yields CASSLDVTSDTQYF.

This sequence joins TRBV11-3 and TRBJ2-5, with TRBD2 matching 9 bases. The ends lost 5 bases at V and 2 bases at J; junction bases unmatched: 15. The CDR3 extends over 18 amino acids. Germline values: CDR1 SGHNT, CDR2 YENEEA. CDR3 in amino acids: CASSPGGPRLADQETQYF. The CDR3 nucleotides read TGTGCCAGCAGCCCCGGGGGGCCCCGACTAGCGGATCAAGAGACCCAGTACTTC. Full variable domain (missing parts from reference TRBV11-3 and TRBJ2-5): EAGVVQSPRYKIIEKKQPVAFWCNPISGHNTLYWYLQNLGQGPELLIRYENEEAVDDSQLPKDRFSAERLKGVDSTLKIQPAELGDSAVYLCASSPGGPRLADQETQYFGPGTRLLVL.

The chain couples TRBV19 to TRBJ2-1, with TRBD2 matching over 10 bases. This CDR3 contains 15 residues. Germline values: CDR1 LNHDA, CDR2 SQIVND (reference sequence). V lost 1 base and J lost 9; bases outside the gene matches: 6. CDR3 sequence (DNA): TGTGCCAGTAGTATAGGGGCTAGCGGGGGCGTTGAGCAGTTCTTC. It translates to CASSIGASGGVEQFF.

The V call is TRBV24-1, the J call TRBJ1-5; 7 bases agree with TRBD1. Trimming removed 7 bases from V and 3 bases from J; junction bases left unmatched: 11. This CDR3 is 16 amino acids long. Germline V gives CDR1 KGHDR, CDR2 SFDVKD. The CDR3 DNA reads as TGTGCCACCAGCGCGACCGGGACAGAACTCAATCAGCCCCAGCATTTT. It specifies CATSATGTELNQPQHF.

The J gene is TRBJ1-3, the V gene TRBV4-1, with D hard to call. Germline V CDR1 and CDR2: MGHRA, YSYEKL. Trimming cost V 1 base and J 3 bases, with 7 bases left between them. The CDR3 has 14 amino acids. The CDR3 nucleotides are TGCGCCAGCAGCCAAGCCGGCGGTGGAAACACCATATATTTT. Protein: CASSQAGGGNTIYF.

This clone has only a few counts. The chain uses TRBV29-1 and TRBJ2-3; D is unclear. The CDR3 runs 12 residues. The V and J ends lost 4 bases and 2 bases respectively, with 7 bases between them. Germline V gene sequence: CDR1 SQVTM, CDR2 ANQGSEA. The CDR3 loop reads CSVGQITDTQYF. As DNA, the CDR3 is TGCAGCGTTGGGCAGATCACAGATACGCAGTATTTT.

The chain carries TRBV27 and TRBJ1-1; weak D call: TRBD1 (5 bases). V lost 2 bases to trimming and J lost 2 bases, with 18 bases between them. From germline, CDR1 is MNHEY and CDR2 SMNVEV (reference sequence). This CDR3 comprises 17 residues. This CDR3 is CASSLSSIVGANTEAFF. Written as DNA, the CDR3 is TGTGCCAGCAGTTTAAGTTCCATAGTAGGGGCTAACACTGAAGCTTTCTTT.

The chain couples TRBV7-9 to TRBJ1-2; 7 bases agree with TRBD1. Per the germline V gene, CDR1 is SEHNR and CDR2 is FQNEAQ (reference sequence). The CDR3 is 14 amino acids. V trimming: 4 bases; J trimming: 5 bases; junction bases outside the gene matches: 7. In nucleotides, the CDR3 is TGTGCCAGCAGCTCCCAGACAGGGTGGTATGGCTACACCTTC. The encoded protein is CASSSQTGWYGYTF.

This clone appeared a single time. V and J are TRBV5-5 and TRBJ2-3; TRBD1 is a possible D gene (5 bases). Trimming took 1 base from V and 2 from J, leaving 17 bases between them. The germline V gene encodes CDR1 SGHKS and CDR2 YYEKEE (reference sequence). The CDR3 loop spans 17 amino acids. Here the CDR3 reads CASSLPYGRVVTDTQYF. The DNA for the CDR3 is TGTGCCAGCAGCTTGCCATACGGCAGGGTAGTCACAGATACGCAGTATTTT.

The V gene is TRBV7-2, the J gene TRBJ2-5; TRBD2 is a possible D gene (5 bases). Trimming removed 1 base from V and 5 bases from J, with 11 bases in between. The CDR3 is made up of 14 amino acids. Germline CDR1 SGHTA, CDR2 FQGNSA. The CDR3 region is CASSLVIATETQYF. The CDR3, as DNA: TGTGCCAGCAGCTTAGTAATAGCGACGGAGACCCAGTACTTC. The full variable domain, its missing parts supplied by reference TRBV7-2 and TRBJ2-5, is GAGVSQSPSNKVTEKGKDVELRCDPISGHTALYWYRQSLGQGLEFLIYFQGNSAPDKSGLPSDRFSAERTGGSVSTLTIQRTQQEDSAVYLCASSLVIATETQYFGPGTRLLVL.

The CDR3 spells CASGFQGQLNEKLFF. DNA for the CDR3: TGTGCTAGTGGTTTCCAGGGACAGCTTAATGAAAAACTGTTTTTT. The V call is TRBV12-5, the J call TRBJ1-4, with TRBD1 matching 7 bases. The CDR3 covers 15 residues. The junction had 5 bases not matched to a gene; V was cut back by 3 bases and J by 4 bases. In germline, CDR1 is LGHNT, CDR2 FRNRAP.